This TCR beta chain was sequenced during a study of cytomegalovirus exposure and HLA in healthy donors. Study-level background: Roughly 89 million unique TCR sequences came from HLA-typed donors in an early release.

Trimming removed 7 bases at V and 6 bases at J, with 16 bases between. Germline CDR1 is SGHVS and CDR2 is FQNEAQ. This CDR3 is built from 13 residues. Findings of the study overall: Productive status was seen about 87% or about 30% of the time for most TCR beta V segments in an earlier analysis.

PCR amplification relied on 60 Vbeta primers (plus 13 Jbeta primers). The table came from immunoSEQ multiplex PCR; TCRdb's copy has only in-frame clones and leaves some out. Seen here are some 140,000 clones, approximately 82% observed once, and the top ten hold about 1.5%. As to this clone: Its specificity is not known.

The rearrangement joins TRBV7-8 to TRBJ2-7; TRBD2 is a possible D gene (5 bases). Source material: PBMCs. The clonotype originates from a man aged 35 to 55 in good health and CMV-seronegative. The DNA of the CDR3 is TGTGCCAGCACCGGGCCAATTACTAGCGAGCAGTACTTC. Translation gives CASTGPITSEQYF.